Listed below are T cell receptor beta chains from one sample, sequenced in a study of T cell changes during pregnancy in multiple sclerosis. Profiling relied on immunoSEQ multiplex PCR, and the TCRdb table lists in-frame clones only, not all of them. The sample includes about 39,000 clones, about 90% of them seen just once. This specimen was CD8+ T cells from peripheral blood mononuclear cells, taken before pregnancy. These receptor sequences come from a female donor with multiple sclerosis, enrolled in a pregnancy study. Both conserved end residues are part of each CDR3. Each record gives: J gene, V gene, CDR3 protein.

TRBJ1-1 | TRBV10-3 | CATLGGPSGEAFF
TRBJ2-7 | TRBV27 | CASSLNRAGEQYF
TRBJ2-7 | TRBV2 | CASSPSGNPRREQYF
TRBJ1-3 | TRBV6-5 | CASSQDSLSGNTIYF
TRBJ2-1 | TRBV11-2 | CASSLETSGFYNEQFF
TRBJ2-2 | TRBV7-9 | CASSLPGQRTGELFF
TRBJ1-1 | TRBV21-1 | CASSKRPDVTGRTFF
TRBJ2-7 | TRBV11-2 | CASSPRAGRRLADSYEQYF
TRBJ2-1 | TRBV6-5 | CASSPYGQNEQFF
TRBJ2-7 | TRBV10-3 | CAIRGGGTYEQYF
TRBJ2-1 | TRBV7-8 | CASSLGTSGRPGNEQFF
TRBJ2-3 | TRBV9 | CASSHPLETSVRSDTQYF
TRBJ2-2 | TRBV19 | CASSIVRQGGGELFF
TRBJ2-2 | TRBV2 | CASSEEGNGSGTGELFF